This T cell receptor beta chain was profiled in a study of follicular helper T cells after annual influenza vaccination. About the study: After each seasonal flu vaccination, blood came on days 0, 7 and 28. Study findings and constraints: ICOS+CD38+ cTfh clonality tracked population frequency, and its change tracked circulating plasmablast change. Day 7 ICOS+CD38+ clones later appeared mostly in ICOS-CD38- cTfh.

V lost 1 base and J lost 4, with 8 bases in between. The CDR3 runs to 13 residues. Germline V gene sequence: CDR1 SGHNT, CDR2 YYREEE (reference sequence). Remarks on this clone: Its antigen is undetermined.

Specified time point: 2014-2015 season, 7 days after vaccination. Sorted blood CD4 subsets were sequenced before and after adults received seasonal inactivated influenza vaccine. Sequencing was performed with immunoSEQ multiplex PCR; in TCRdb, only in-frame clones are kept and a portion is missing. The sample includes several thousand clones, approximately 82% seen only once; the top ten take about 2%. This chain connects TRBV5-4 to TRBJ1-2; D may be TRBD1 (5 bases). Sequenced material: CXCR5+ CD38- circulating T follicular helper cells from blood, taken 7 days after influenza vaccination. Subset meaning: circulating Tfh, non-naive CD4+CXCR5+PD-1+ (ICOS+CD38+ or ICOS-CD38-). This receptor was obtained from an adult who received the influenza vaccine. The CDR3 DNA follows: TGTGCCAGCAGCTTGCAGGGTGTCTATGGCTACACCTTC. As protein: CASSLQGVYGYTF.